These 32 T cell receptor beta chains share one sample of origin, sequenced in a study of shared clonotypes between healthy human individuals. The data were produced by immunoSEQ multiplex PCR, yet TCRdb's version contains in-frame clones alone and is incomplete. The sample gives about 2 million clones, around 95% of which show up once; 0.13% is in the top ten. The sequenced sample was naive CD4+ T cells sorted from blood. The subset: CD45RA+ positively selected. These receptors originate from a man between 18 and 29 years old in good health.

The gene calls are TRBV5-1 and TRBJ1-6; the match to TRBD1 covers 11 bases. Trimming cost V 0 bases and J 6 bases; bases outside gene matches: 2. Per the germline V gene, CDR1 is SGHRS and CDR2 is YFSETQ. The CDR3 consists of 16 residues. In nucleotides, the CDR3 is TGCGCCAGCAGCTTGGAGGGACAGGGGGTTAATTCACCCCTCCACTTT. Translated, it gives CASSLEGQGVNSPLHF.

The CDR3 DNA reads as TGTGCCGCCGGTGGGACTGCAACTAATGAAAAACTGTTTTTT. Amino acid sequence: CAAGGTATNEKLFF. The chain carries TRBV10-3 and TRBJ1-4; tentative D call: TRBD1 (5 bases). Germline CDR1 reads ENHRY; CDR2 reads SYGVKD. The CDR3 has 14 amino acids. The ends were cut back, 11 bases at V and 0 bases at J, with 13 bases in the middle.

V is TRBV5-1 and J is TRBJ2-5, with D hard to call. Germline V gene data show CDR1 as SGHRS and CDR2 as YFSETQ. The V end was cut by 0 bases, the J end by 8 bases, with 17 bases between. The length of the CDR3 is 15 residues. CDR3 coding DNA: TGCGCCAGCAGCTTGGGAGGCCCCACCCTCTTCACCCAGTACTTC. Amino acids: CASSLGGPTLFTQYF.

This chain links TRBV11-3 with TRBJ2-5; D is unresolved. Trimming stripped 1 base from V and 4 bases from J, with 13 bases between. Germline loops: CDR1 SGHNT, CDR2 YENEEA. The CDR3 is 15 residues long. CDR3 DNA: TGTGCCAGCAGCTTAGGCCAACCTACGGGAGAGACCCAGTACTTC. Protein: CASSLGQPTGETQYF.

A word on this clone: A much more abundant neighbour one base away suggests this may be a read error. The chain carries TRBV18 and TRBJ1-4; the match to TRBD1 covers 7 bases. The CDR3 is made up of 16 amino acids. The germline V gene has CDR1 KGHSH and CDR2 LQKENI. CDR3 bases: TGTGTCAGCTCAGCCCGACAGGGAGGACCTAATGAAAAACTGTTTTTT. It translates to CVSSARQGGPNEKLFF.

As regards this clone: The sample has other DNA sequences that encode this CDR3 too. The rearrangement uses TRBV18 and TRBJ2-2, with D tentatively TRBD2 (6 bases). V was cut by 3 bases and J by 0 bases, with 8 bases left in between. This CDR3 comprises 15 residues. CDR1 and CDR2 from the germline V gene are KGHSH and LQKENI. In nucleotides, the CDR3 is TGTGCCAGCTCACCGGGACTCGCGAACACCGGGGAGCTGTTTTTT. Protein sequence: CASSPGLANTGELFF.

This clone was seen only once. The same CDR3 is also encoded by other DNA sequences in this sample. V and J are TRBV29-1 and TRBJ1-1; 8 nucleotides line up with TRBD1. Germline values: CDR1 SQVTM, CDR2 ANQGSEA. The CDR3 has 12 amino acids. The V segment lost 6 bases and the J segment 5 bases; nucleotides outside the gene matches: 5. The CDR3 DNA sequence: TGCAGCGTCGACAGGGGAGCGACTGAAGCTTTCTTT. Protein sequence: CSVDRGATEAFF.

The CDR3 DNA reads TGCGCCAGCAGCCAAACCGGGACCACTTCCTACGAGCAGTACTTC. Encoded protein: CASSQTGTTSYEQYF. V and J are TRBV4-1 and TRBJ2-7; D possibly uses TRBD1 or TRBD2 (5 bases each). There are 15 residues in the CDR3. CDR1 and CDR2 (germline): MGHRA, YSYEKL. V was cut by 2 bases and J by 1 base, with 12 bases left in between.

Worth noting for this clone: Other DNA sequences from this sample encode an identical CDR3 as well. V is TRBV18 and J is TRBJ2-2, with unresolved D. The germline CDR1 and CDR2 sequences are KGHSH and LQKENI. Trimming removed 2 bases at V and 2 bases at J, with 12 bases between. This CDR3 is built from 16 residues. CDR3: CASSPRPDPNTGELFF. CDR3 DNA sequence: TGTGCCAGCTCACCAAGGCCAGACCCCAACACCGGGGAGCTGTTTTTT.

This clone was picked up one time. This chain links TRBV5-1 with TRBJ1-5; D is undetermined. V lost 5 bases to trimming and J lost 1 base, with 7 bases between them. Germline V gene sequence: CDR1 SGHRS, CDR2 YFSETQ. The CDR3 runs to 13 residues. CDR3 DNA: TGCGCCAGCAGGGAACAGAGCAATCAGCCCCAGCATTTT. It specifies CASREQSNQPQHF.

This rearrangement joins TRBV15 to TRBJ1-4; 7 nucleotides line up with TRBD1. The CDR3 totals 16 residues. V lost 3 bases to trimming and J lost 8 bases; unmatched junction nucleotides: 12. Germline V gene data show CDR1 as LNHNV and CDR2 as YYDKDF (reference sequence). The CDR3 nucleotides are TGTGCCACCAGCAGGGCGCTAGACAGGGTTTCAGAAAAACTGTTTTTT. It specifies CATSRALDRVSEKLFF. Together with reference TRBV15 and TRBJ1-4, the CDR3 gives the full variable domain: DAMVIQNPRYQVTQFGKPVTLSCSQTLNHNVMYWYQQKSSQAPKLLFHYYDKDFNNEADTPDNFQSRRPNTSFCFLDIRSPGLGDTAMYLCATSRALDRVSEKLFFGSGTQLSVL.

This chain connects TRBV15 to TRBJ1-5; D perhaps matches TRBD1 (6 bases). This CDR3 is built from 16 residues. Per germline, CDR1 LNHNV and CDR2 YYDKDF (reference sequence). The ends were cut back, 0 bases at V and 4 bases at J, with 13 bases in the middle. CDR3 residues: CATSRDGVGGNQPQHF. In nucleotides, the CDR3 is TGTGCCACCAGCAGAGATGGGGTAGGGGGGAATCAGCCCCAGCATTTT. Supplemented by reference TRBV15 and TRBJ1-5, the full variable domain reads DAMVIQNPRYQVTQFGKPVTLSCSQTLNHNVMYWYQQKSSQAPKLLFHYYDKDFNNEADTPDNFQSRRPNTSFCFLDIRSPGLGDTAMYLCATSRDGVGGNQPQHFGDGTRLSIL.

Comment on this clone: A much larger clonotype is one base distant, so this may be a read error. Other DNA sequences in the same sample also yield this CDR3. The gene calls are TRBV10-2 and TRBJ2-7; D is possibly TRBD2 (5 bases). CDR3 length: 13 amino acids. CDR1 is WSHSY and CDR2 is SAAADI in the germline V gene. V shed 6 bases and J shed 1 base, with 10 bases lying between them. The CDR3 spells CASREVGSYEQYF. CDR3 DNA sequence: TGCGCCAGCAGGGAGGTGGGGTCCTACGAGCAGTACTTC.

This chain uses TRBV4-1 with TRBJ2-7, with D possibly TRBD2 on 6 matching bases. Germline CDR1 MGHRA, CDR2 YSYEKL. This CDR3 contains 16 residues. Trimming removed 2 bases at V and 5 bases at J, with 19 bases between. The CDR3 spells CASSQRTGSERDEQYF. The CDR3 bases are TGCGCCAGCAGCCAACGAACCGGGTCTGAGCGGGACGAGCAGTACTTC.

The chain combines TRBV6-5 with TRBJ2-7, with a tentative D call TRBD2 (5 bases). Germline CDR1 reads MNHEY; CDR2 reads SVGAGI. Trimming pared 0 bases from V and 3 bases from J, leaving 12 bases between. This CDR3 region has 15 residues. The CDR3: CASSYSLSGSYEQYF. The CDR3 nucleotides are TGTGCCAGCAGTTACTCACTGTCGGGAAGCTACGAGCAGTACTTC.

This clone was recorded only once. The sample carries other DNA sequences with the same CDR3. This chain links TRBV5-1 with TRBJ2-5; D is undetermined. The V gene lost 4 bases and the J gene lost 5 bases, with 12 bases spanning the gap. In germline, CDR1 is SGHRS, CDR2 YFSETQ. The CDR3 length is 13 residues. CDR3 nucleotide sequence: TGCGCCAGCAGCCCTGGCACCGGGGAGACCCAGTACTTC. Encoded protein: CASSPGTGETQYF.

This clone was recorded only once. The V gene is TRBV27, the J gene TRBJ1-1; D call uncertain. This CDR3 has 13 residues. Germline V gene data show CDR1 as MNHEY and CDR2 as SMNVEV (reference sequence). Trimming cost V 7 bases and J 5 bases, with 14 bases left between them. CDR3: CASNQIGRTEAFF. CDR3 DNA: TGTGCCAGCAATCAAATCGGGAGGACTGAAGCTTTCTTT.

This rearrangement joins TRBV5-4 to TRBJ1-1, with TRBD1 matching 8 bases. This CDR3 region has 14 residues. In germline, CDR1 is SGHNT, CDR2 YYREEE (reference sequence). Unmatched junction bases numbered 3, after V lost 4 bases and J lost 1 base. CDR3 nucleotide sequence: TGTGCCAGCAGCAGGACAGGGCCGAACACTGAAGCTTTCTTT. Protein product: CASSRTGPNTEAFF.

The CDR3 DNA reads TGTGCCAGCAGCTTGGTAAACCTAGCGGGAGGCTACGAGCAGTACTTC. Translating it yields CASSLVNLAGGYEQYF. The chain employs TRBV5-6 and TRBJ2-7, with 11 bases aligning to TRBD2. The germline V gene encodes CDR1 SGHDT and CDR2 YYEEEE. The CDR3 has 16 amino acids. Trimming took 0 bases from V and 3 from J; bases not matched to a gene: 5.

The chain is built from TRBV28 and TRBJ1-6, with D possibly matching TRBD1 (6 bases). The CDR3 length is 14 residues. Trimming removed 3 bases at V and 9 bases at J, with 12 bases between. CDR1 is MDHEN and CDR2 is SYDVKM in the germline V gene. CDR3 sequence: CASSFRGDISPLHF. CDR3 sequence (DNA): TGTGCCAGCAGTTTCAGGGGAGATATTTCACCCCTCCACTTT.

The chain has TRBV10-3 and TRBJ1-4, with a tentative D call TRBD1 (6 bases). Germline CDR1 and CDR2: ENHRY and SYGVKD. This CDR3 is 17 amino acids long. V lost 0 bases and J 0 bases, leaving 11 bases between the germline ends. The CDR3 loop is CAISESGGLATNEKLFF. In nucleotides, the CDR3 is TGTGCCATCAGTGAGTCTGGGGGGCTAGCAACTAATGAAAAACTGTTTTTT.

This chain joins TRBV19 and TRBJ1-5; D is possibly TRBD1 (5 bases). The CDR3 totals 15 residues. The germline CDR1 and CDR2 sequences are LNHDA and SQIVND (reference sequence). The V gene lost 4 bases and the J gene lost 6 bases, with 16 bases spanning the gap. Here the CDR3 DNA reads TGTGCCAGTAGTAATCGGGGTGCAAGGGGTCAGCCCCAGCATTTT. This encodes CASSNRGARGQPQHF.

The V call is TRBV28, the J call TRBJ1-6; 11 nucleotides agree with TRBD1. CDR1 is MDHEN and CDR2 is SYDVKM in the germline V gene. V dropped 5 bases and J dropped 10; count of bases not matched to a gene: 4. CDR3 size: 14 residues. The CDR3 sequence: CASSGGQGASPLHF. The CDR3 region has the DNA TGTGCCAGCAGTGGAGGACAGGGGGCCTCACCCCTCCACTTT.

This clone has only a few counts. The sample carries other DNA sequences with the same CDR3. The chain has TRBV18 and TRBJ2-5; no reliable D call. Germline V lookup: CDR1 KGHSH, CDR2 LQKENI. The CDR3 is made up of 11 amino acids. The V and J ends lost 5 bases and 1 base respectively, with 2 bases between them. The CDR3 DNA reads TGTGCCAGCTCAGTCCAAGAGACCCAGTACTTC. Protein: CASSVQETQYF.

This chain's CDR3 is CASSQDPPLHF. CDR3 DNA: TGTGCCAGCAGCCAGGACCCACCCCTCCACTTT. The V gene is TRBV7-9, the J gene TRBJ1-6; D unresolved. This CDR3 spans 11 amino acids. CDR1 and CDR2 (germline): SEHNR, FQNEAQ (reference sequence). Trimming took 5 bases from V and 11 from J, leaving 7 bases between them.

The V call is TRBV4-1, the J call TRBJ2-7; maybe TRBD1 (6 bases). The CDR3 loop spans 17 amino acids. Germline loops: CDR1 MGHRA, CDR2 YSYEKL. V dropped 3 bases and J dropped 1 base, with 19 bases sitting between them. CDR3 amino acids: CASSQVITGLVSYEQYF. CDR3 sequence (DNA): TGCGCCAGCAGCCAGGTTATTACAGGGCTTGTATCCTACGAGCAGTACTTC.

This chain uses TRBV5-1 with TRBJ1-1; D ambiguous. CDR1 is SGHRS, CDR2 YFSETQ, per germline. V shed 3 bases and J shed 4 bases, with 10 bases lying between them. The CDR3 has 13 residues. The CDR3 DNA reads TGCGCCAGCAGCTATACCCTCCCCACTGAAGCTTTCTTT. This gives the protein CASSYTLPTEAFF. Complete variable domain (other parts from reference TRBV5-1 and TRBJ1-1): KAGVTQTPRYLIKTRGQQVTLSCSPISGHRSVSWYQQTPGQGLQFLFEYFSETQRNKGNFPGRFSGRQFSNSRSEMNVSTLELGDSALYLCASSYTLPTEAFFGQGTRLTVV.

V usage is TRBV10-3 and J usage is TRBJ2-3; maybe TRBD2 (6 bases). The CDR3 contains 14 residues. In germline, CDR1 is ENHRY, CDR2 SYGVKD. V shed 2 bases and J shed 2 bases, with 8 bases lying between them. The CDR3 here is CAISEGGLTDTQYF. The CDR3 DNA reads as TGTGCCATCAGTGAGGGAGGGCTCACAGATACGCAGTATTTT.

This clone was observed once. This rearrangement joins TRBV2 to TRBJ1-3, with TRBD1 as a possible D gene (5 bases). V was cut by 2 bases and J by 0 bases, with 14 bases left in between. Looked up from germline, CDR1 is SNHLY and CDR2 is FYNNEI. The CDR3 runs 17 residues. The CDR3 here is CASSEMETASSGNTIYF. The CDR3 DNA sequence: TGTGCCAGCAGTGAAATGGAGACAGCATCCTCTGGAAACACCATATATTTT.

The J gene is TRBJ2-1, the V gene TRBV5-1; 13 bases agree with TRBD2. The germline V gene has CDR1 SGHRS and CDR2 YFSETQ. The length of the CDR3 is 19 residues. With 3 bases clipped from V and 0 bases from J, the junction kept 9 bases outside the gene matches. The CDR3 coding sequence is TGCGCCAGCAGCTCCTCGGGACTAGCGGGGACCAGCTCCTACAATGAGCAGTTCTTC. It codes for CASSSSGLAGTSSYNEQFF. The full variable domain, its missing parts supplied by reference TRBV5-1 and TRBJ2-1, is KAGVTQTPRYLIKTRGQQVTLSCSPISGHRSVSWYQQTPGQGLQFLFEYFSETQRNKGNFPGRFSGRQFSNSRSEMNVSTLELGDSALYLCASSSSGLAGTSSYNEQFFGPGTRLTVL.

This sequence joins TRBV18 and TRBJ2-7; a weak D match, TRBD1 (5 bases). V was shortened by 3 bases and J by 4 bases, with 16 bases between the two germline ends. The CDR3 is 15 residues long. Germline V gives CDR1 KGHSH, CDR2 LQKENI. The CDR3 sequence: CASSPQDTRLYEQYF. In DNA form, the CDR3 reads TGTGCCAGCTCACCGCAGGACACCCGTTTGTACGAGCAGTACTTC.

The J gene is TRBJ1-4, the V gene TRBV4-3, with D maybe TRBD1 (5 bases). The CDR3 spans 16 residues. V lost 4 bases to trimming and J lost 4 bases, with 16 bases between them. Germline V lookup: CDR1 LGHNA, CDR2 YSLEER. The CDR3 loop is CASSPSGSGGNEKLFF. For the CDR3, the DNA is TGCGCCAGCAGCCCTTCGGGGTCGGGGGGTAATGAAAAACTGTTTTTT.